Each of the 6 T cell receptor beta chains below was sequenced from the same sample in a study of early T cells in non-severe SARS-CoV-2 infection. A single record per CDR3 protein comes from TCRdb applying MiXCR to the 5' RACE reads. The data show tens of thousands of distinct CDR3 sequences, under 6% seen once. Sequenced: whole blood. The receptors here all came from an adult who was a healthcare worker with PCR-confirmed SARS-CoV-2 infection or an uninfected control (not recorded which).

This clonotype showed up many times. The rearrangement joins TRBV28 to TRBJ2-3; maybe TRBD2 (5 bases). The germline V and J ends were trimmed by 5 bases and 1 base, with 22 bases remaining between them. The germline V gene has CDR1 MDHEN and CDR2 SYDVKM. The CDR3 sequence is 18 residues long. The CDR3 sequence: CASSKRTRRHLGTDTQYF. The CDR3 bases are TGTGCCAGCAGTAAGCGGACCCGTCGTCACCTAGGCACAGATACGCAGTATTTT.

This clonotype appeared many times. The V gene is TRBV3-1, the J gene TRBJ2-1, with 9 nucleotides matching TRBD2. The V gene's germline CDR1 is LGHDT and CDR2 YNNKEL (reference sequence). The CDR3 is made up of 16 amino acids. The ends lost 1 base at V and 5 bases at J; junction bases unmatched: 6. The CDR3 bases are TGTGCCAGCAGCCAAGCGAGCGGGGGGCCTCACAATGAGCAGTTCTTC. Translated, it gives CASSQASGGPHNEQFF.

There are many counts of this clonotype. This chain links TRBV9 with TRBJ1-1; D is undetermined. Trimming removed 0 bases from V and 4 bases from J, with 13 bases in between. Germline V gives CDR1 SGDLS, CDR2 YYNGEE. The CDR3 has 15 amino acids. This CDR3 is CASSVETIGLTEAFF. For the CDR3, the DNA is TGTGCCAGCAGCGTAGAGACTATAGGTCTCACTGAAGCTTTCTTT.

Relative to its sample, this clonotype is medium-sized. The J gene is TRBJ1-2, the V gene TRBV5-6; no firm D call. Trimming removed 1 base from V and 3 bases from J, with 10 bases in between. Looked up from germline, CDR1 is SGHDT and CDR2 is YYEEEE. CDR3 size: 14 residues. The CDR3 nucleotides read TGTGCCAGCAGCTTGAATGACGGATACTATGGCTACACCTTC. It encodes CASSLNDGYYGYTF.

This clonotype was observed many times. The rearrangement links TRBV29-1 to TRBJ2-3, with D possibly TRBD2 on 5 matching bases. There are 14 residues in the CDR3. Germline V lookup: CDR1 SQVTM, CDR2 ANQGSEA. V was trimmed by 8 bases and J by 2 bases, leaving 17 bases between them. In nucleotides, the CDR3 is TGCAGCTCTCGGGGTAGGACCAACACAGATACGCAGTATTTT. It codes for CSSRGRTNTDTQYF.

This clonotype was detected many times. CDR3 sequence: CASSQDPGAGLRVNTEAFF. DNA for the CDR3: TGCGCCAGCAGCCAAGATCCTGGGGCAGGGTTAAGGGTGAACACTGAAGCTTTCTTT. J is TRBJ1-1 and V is TRBV4-3, with D possibly matching TRBD1 (5 bases). V shed 0 bases and J shed 0 bases, with 20 bases lying between them. CDR1 and CDR2 (germline): LGHNA, YSLEER. The CDR3 loop spans 19 amino acids.